The T cell receptor (beta chain) under discussion was sequenced for a study of blood T cells in healthy people across ages. Using a J-beta primer mix together with a sample-barcoded 5' primer, a second PCR was run for roughly 7 to 11 cycles. Every single cDNA molecule received a tag from a template-switch adaptor with 12 random nucleotides. One entry per CDR3 protein results from TCRdb running MiXCR on the 5' RACE reads. The sample includes 760,000 or so distinct CDR3 sequences, around 25% of them seen just once. Germline CDR1 is DFQATT and CDR2 is SNEGSKA (reference sequence). The CDR3 extends over 16 amino acids. Trimming cost V 0 bases and J 1 base; bases outside gene matches: 6. This clonotype has a count of ten or more. Separately, the same data were catalogued under a study of T cells of mothers and their children. That study adds: The extracted RNA was employed in its entirety for cDNA synthesis, at approximately 1.5 ug per 15 ul. Per child, around 3 million TCR beta CDR3 reads were obtained, against over 9 million per mother.

This clonotype was obtained from a boy younger than 18 in good health. This rearrangement joins TRBV20-1 to TRBJ2-1; 7 bases match TRBD2. The sequencing input was blood. The CDR3 region has the DNA TGCAGTGCTAGAGATCGGGGGGACCCATCCTACAATGAGCAGTTCTTC. It yields the protein CSARDRGDPSYNEQFF.